This note documents a single T cell receptor (beta chain) sequence. The PCR employed 60 Vbeta primers together with 13 Jbeta primers. TCRdb keeps only in-frame clones here, not all; method: immunoSEQ multiplex PCR. The sample consists of roughly 200,000 clones, around 79% of them appearing once. The CDR3 length is 16 residues. The germline V gene encodes CDR1 MNHNY and CDR2 SVGAGI (reference sequence). The V end was cut by 6 bases, the J end by 3 bases, with 18 bases between. The data belong to a study of cytomegalovirus exposure and HLA in healthy donors. Sequencing was carried out using PBMCs. The chain uses TRBV6-6 and TRBJ2-1; weak D call: TRBD2 (6 bases). The sequence derives from a woman aged 30 to 39 in good health and CMV-seropositive. The CDR3 nucleotides are TGTGCCAGCAGCCGACCGGGGGAGCGCGTCTACAATGAGCAGTTCTTC. Its protein product is CASSRPGERVYNEQFF.